This T cell receptor beta chain was profiled in a study of T cell responses to AZD1222 COVID-19 vaccine. Deletions cut 6 bases from V and 8 bases from J, with 20 bases between. CDR1 is LNHDA, CDR2 SQIVND, per germline (reference sequence). The CDR3 has 15 amino acids. Generated by immunoSEQ multiplex PCR, the TCRdb table keeps only in-frame clones and is missing some. The data show around 76,000 clones, roughly 81% seen once. The sequencing used peripheral blood, collected on day 0 of AZD1222 vaccination. The sequence came from an adult in good health. V is TRBV19 and J is TRBJ1-3; maybe TRBD1 (5 bases). The CDR3 sequence: CASRSGAEVIYTIYF. In DNA form, the CDR3 reads TGTGCCAGTAGGTCTGGGGCAGAGGTCATTTACACCATATATTTT. The full variable domain, in which reference TRBV19 and TRBJ1-3 provide the parts outside the CDR3, is DGGITQSPKYLFRKEGQNVTLSCEQNLNHDAMYWYRQDPGQGLRLIYYSQIVNDFQKGDIAEGYSVSREKKESFPLTVTSAQKNPTAFYLCASRSGAEVIYTIYFGEGSWLTVV.